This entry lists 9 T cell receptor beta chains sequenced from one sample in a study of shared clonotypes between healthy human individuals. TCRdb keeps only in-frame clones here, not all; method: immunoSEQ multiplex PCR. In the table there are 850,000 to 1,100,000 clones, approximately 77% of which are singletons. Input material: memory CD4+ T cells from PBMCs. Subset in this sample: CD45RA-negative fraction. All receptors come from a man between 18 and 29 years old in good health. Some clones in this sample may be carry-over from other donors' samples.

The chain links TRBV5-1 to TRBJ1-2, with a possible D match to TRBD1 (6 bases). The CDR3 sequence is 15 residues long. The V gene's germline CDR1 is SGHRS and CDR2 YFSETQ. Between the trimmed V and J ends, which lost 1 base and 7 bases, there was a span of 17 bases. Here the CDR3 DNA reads TGCGCCAGCAGCTTGCTAGTAGCACAGGGCGGTGGCTACACCTTC. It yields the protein CASSLLVAQGGGYTF. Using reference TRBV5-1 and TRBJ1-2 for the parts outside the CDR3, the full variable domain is KAGVTQTPRYLIKTRGQQVTLSCSPISGHRSVSWYQQTPGQGLQFLFEYFSETQRNKGNFPGRFSGRQFSNSRSEMNVSTLELGDSALYLCASSLLVAQGGGYTFGSGTRLTVV.

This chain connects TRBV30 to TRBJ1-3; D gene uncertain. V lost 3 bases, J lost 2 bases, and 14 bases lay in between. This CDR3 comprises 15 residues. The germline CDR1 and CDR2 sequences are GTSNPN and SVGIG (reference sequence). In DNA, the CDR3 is TGTGCCTGGAGCGCCCTACCAAGTACTGGAAACACCATATATTTT. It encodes CAWSALPSTGNTIYF.

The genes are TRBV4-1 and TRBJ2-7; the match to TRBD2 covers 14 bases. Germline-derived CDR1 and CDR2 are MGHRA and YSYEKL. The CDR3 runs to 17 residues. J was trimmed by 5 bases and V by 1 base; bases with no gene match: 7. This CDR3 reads CASSQGLAGGPGNEQYF. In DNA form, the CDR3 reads TGCGCCAGCAGCCAAGGACTAGCGGGAGGGCCCGGTAACGAGCAGTACTTC.

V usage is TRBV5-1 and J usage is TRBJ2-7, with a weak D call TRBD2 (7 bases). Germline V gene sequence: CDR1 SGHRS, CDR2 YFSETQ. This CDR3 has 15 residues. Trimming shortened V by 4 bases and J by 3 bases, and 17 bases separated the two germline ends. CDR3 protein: CASSRTGGRSYEQYF. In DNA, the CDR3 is TGCGCCAGCAGCCGGACGGGGGGCAGAAGCTACGAGCAGTACTTC.

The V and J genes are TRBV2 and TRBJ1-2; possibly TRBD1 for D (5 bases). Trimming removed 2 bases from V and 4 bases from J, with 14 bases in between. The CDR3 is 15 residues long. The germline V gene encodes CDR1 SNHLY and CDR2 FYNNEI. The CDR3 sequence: CASSENRGRSYGYTF. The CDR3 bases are TGTGCCAGCAGTGAAAATCGGGGGAGAAGCTATGGCTACACCTTC.

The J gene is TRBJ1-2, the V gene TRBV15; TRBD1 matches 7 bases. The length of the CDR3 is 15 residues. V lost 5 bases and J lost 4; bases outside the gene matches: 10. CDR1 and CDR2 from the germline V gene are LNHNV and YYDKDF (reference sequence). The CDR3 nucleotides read TGTGCCACCAGCCCACGACAGGGATTAGTCTATGGCTACACCTTC. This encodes CATSPRQGLVYGYTF.

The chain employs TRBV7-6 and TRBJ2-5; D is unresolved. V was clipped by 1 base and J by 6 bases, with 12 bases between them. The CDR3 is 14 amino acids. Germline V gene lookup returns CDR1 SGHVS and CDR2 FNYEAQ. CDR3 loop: CASSLVGQEKTQYF. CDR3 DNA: TGTGCCAGCAGCTTAGTAGGGCAGGAAAAGACCCAGTACTTC.

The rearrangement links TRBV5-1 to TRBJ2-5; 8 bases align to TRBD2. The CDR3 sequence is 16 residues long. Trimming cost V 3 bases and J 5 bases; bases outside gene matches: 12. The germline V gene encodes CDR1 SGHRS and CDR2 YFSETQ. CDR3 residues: CASSSRTSFPGETQYF. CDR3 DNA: TGCGCCAGCAGCTCCCGGACTAGCTTCCCCGGGGAGACCCAGTACTTC.

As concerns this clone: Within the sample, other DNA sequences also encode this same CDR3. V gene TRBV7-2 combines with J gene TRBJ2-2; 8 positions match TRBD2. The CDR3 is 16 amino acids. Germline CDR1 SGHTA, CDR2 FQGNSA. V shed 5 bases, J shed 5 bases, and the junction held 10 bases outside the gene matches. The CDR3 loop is CASSPSGSKNTGELFF. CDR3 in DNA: TGTGCCAGCAGCCCGAGCGGGAGTAAGAATACCGGGGAGCTGTTTTTT.